The 5 T cell receptor beta chains given below trace back to one sample, sequenced in a study of PD-1 blockade in classical Hodgkin lymphoma. Profiled with immunoSEQ multiplex PCR; TCRdb holds only in-frame clones, not every one. The sample includes over 25,000 clones, approximately 87% seen only once; the top ten take about a fifth. No patient escaped relapse after autologous stem cell transplantation, and brentuximab vedotin exposure varied. The specimen was peripheral blood mononuclear cells (PBMCs), collected before the second cycle of nivolumab. These TCRs come from a human donor with classical Hodgkin lymphoma.

The chain combines TRBV5-4 with TRBJ2-5; 11 bases agree with TRBD2. With 1 base clipped from V and 3 bases from J, the junction kept 8 bases outside the gene matches. The CDR3 runs to 17 residues. CDR1 and CDR2 from the germline V gene are SGHNT and YYREEE (reference sequence). Here the CDR3 reads CASSLPGRLAGKETQYF. The CDR3 nucleotides are TGTGCCAGCAGCTTGCCGGGGAGACTAGCGGGAAAAGAGACCCAGTACTTC.

The chain links TRBV5-6 to TRBJ1-2; 10 bases fit TRBD1. This CDR3 is built from 14 residues. J was trimmed by 3 bases and V by 4 bases; bases with no gene match: 3. Germline CDR1 is SGHDT and CDR2 is YYEEEE. In DNA form, the CDR3 reads TGTGCCAGCAGCGGGACAGGGGTAGACTATGGCTACACCTTC. As protein: CASSGTGVDYGYTF.

The rearrangement uses TRBV6-5 and TRBJ2-2, with D unresolved. From germline, CDR1 is MNHEY and CDR2 SVGAGI. The CDR3 is 15 residues long. V was trimmed by 4 bases and J by 0 bases, leaving 9 bases between them. The CDR3: CASSFRLANTGELFF. The CDR3 DNA sequence: TGTGCCAGCAGTTTCAGACTCGCGAACACCGGGGAGCTGTTTTTT.

This chain's CDR3 is CASSQEMNTEAFF. DNA of the CDR3: TGCGCCAGCAGCCAGGAAATGAACACTGAAGCTTTCTTT. The rearrangement uses TRBV4-1 and TRBJ1-1; D call uncertain. Trimming pared 3 bases from V and 0 bases from J, leaving 5 bases between. The germline gives CDR1 MGHRA, CDR2 YSYEKL. The CDR3 is made up of 13 amino acids.

CDR3 residues: CASSLGGRGPYEQYF. CDR3 sequence (DNA): TGTGCCAGCAGCTTAGGGGGCAGGGGGCCGTACGAGCAGTACTTC. This chain connects TRBV11-3 to TRBJ2-7; TRBD1 agrees at 8 bases. Germline V gene lookup returns CDR1 SGHNT and CDR2 YENEEA. The CDR3 runs to 15 residues. With V trimmed by 1 base and J by 4 bases, 6 bases remained unmatched.